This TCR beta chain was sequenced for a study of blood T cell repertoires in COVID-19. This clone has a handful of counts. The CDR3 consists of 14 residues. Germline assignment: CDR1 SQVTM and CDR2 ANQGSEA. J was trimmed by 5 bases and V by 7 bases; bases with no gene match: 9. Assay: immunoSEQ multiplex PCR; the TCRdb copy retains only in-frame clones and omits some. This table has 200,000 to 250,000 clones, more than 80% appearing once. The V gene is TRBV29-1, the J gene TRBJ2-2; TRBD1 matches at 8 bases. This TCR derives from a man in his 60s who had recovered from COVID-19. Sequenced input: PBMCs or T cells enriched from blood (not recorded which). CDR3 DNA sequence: TGCAGCGCACAGGGACAGGCCGGGACCGGGGAGCTGTTTTTT. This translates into CSAQGQAGTGELFF.